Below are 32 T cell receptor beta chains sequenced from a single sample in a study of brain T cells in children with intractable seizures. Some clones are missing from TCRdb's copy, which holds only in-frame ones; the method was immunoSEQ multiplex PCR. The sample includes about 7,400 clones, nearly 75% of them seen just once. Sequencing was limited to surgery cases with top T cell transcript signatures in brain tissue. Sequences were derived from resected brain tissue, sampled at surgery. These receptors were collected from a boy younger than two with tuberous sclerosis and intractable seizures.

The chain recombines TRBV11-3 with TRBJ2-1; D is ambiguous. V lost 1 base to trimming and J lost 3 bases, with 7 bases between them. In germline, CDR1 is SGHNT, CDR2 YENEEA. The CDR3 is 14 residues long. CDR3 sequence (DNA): TGTGCCAGCAGCTTAGGGAGTCACTACAATGAGCAGTTCTTC. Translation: CASSLGSHYNEQFF.

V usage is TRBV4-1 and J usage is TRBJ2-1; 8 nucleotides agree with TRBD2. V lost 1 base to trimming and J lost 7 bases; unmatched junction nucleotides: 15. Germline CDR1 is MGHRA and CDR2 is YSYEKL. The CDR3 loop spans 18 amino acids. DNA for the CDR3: TGCGCCAGCAGCCAAGTTGGGGTCCGGGAGGGCCCTCATAATGAGCAGTTCTTC. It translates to CASSQVGVREGPHNEQFF.

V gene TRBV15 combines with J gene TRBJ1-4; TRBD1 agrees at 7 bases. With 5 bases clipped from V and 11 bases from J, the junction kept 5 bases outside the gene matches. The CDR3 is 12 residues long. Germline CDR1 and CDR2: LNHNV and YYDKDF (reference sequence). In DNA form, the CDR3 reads TGTGCCACCAGCTTACCGACAGGGAAACTGTTTTTT. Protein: CATSLPTGKLFF.

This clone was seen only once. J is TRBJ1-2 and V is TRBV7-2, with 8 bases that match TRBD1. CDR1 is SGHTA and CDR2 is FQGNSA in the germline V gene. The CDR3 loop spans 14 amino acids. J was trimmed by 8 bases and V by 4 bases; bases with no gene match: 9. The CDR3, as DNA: TGTGCCAGCAGCTGGACAGGGAGATGGGAGGGCTACACCTTC. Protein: CASSWTGRWEGYTF.

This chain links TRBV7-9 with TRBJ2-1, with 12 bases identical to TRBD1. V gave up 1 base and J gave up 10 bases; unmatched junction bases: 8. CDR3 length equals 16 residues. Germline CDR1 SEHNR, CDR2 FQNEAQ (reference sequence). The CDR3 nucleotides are TGTGCCAGCAGCTTAGATAGGGACAGGGGGCGCTTCGAGCAGTTCTTC. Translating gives CASSLDRDRGRFEQFF.

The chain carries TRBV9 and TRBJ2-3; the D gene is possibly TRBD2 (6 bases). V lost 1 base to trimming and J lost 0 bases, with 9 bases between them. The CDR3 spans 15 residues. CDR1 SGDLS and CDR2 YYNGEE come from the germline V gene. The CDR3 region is CASSVRSGSTDTQYF. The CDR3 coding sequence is TGTGCCAGCAGCGTAAGGAGCGGGAGCACAGATACGCAGTATTTT.

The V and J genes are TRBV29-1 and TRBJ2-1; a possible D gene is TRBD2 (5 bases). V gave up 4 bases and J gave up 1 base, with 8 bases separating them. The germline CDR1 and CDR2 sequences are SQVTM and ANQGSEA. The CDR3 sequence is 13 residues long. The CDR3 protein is CSVVWTSYNEQFF. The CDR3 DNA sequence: TGCAGCGTTGTGTGGACTTCCTACAATGAGCAGTTCTTC.

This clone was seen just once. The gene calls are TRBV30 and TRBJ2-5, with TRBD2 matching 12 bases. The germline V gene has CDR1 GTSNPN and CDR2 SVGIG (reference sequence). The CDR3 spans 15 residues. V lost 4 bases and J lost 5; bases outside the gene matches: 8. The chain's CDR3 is CAWIRLAGGQETQYF. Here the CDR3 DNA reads TGTGCCTGGATAAGGCTAGCGGGAGGGCAGGAGACCCAGTACTTC.

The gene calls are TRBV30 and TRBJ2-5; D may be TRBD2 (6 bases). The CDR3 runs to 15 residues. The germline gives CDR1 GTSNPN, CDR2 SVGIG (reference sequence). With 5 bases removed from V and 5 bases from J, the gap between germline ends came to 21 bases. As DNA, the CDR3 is TGTGCCTGGGCGTTTCCGCGACTAGTCTCGGAGACCCAGTACTTC. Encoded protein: CAWAFPRLVSETQYF.

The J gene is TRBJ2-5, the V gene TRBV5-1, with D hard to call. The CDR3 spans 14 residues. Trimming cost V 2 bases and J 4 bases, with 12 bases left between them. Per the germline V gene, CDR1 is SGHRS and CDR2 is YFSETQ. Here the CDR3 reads CASSFHSGRETQYF. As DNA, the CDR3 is TGCGCCAGCAGCTTTCACTCCGGCCGAGAGACCCAGTACTTC. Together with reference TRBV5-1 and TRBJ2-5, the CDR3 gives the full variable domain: KAGVTQTPRYLIKTRGQQVTLSCSPISGHRSVSWYQQTPGQGLQFLFEYFSETQRNKGNFPGRFSGRQFSNSRSEMNVSTLELGDSALYLCASSFHSGRETQYFGPGTRLLVL.

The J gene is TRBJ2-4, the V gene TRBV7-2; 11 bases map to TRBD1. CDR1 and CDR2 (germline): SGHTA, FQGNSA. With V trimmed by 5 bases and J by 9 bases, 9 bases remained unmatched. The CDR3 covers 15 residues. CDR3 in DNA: TGTGCCAGCAGCGTTGGACAGGGGGCTTTTGCCATTCAGTACTTC. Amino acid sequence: CASSVGQGAFAIQYF. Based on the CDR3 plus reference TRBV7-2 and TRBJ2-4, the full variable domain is GAGVSQSPSNKVTEKGKDVELRCDPISGHTALYWYRQSLGQGLEFLIYFQGNSAPDKSGLPSDRFSAERTGGSVSTLTIQRTQQEDSAVYLCASSVGQGAFAIQYFGAGTRLSVL.

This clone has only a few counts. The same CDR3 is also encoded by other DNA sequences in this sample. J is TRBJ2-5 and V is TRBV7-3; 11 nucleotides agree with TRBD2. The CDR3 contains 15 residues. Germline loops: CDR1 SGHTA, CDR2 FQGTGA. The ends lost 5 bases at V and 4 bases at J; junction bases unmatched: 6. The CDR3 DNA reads TGTGCCAGCAGCCCCCTAGCGGGAGGAAGAGAGACCCAGTACTTC. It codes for CASSPLAGGRETQYF.

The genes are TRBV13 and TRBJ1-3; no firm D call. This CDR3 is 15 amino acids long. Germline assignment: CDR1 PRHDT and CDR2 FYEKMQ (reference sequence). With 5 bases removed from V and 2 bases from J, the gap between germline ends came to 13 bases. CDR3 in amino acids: CASSPPGSTGNTIYF. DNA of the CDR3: TGTGCCAGCAGCCCCCCGGGATCCACTGGAAACACCATATATTTT.

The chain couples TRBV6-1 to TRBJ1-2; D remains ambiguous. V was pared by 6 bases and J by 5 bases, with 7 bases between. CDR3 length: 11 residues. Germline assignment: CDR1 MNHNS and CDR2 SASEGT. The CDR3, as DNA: TGTGCCAGCAGGACAATTTATGGCTACACCTTC. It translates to CASRTIYGYTF.

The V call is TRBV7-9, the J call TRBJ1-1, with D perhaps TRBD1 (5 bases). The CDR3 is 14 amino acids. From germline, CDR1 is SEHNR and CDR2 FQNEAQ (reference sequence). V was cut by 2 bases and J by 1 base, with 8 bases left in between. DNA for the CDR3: TGTGCCAGCAGCTTACGGGGGGAGAACACTGAAGCTTTCTTT. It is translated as CASSLRGENTEAFF. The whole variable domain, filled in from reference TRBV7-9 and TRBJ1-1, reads DTGVSQNPRHKITKRGQNVTFRCDPISEHNRLYWYRQTLGQGPEFLTYFQNEAQLEKSRLLSDRFSAERPKGSFSTLEIQRTEQGDSAMYLCASSLRGENTEAFFGQGTRLTVV.

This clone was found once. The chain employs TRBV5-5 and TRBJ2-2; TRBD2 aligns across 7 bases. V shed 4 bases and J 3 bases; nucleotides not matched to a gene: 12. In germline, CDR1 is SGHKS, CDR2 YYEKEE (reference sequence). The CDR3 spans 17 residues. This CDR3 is CASSPNGGGSDTGELFF. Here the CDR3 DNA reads TGTGCCAGCAGCCCCAACGGGGGAGGGAGTGACACCGGGGAGCTGTTTTTT.

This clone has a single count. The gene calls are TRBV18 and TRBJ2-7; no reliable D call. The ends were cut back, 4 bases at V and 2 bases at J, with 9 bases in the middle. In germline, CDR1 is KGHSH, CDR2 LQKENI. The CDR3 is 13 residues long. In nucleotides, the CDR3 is TGTGCCAGCTCACTAGGACCGCCCTACGAGCAGTACTTC. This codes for CASSLGPPYEQYF. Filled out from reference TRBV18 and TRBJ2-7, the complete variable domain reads NAGVMQNPRHLVRRRGQEARLRCSPMKGHSHVYWYRQLPEEGLKFMVYLQKENIIDESGMPKERFSAEFPKEGPSILRIQQVVRGDSAAYFCASSLGPPYEQYFGPGTRLTVT.

The CDR3 loop is CAFLHRDEGPNSPLHF. DNA of the CDR3: TGTGCCTTCTTACACCGGGACGAAGGCCCTAATTCACCCCTCCACTTT. The V gene is TRBV2, the J gene TRBJ1-6; possibly TRBD1 for D (5 bases). The V end was cut by 11 bases, the J end by 6 bases, with 23 bases between. The length of the CDR3 is 16 residues. The germline V gene encodes CDR1 SNHLY and CDR2 FYNNEI.

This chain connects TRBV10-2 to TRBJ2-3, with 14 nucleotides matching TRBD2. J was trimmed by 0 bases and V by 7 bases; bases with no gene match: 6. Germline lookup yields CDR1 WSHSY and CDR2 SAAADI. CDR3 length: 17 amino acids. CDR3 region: CASTSGLAGVSTDTQYF. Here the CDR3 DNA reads TGCGCCAGCACCTCGGGACTAGCGGGAGTGAGCACAGATACGCAGTATTTT.

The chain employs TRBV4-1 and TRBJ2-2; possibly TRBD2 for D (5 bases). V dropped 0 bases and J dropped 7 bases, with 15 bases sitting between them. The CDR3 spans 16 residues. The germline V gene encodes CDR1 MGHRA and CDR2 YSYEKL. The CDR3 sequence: CASSQERVRENGELFF. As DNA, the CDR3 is TGCGCCAGCAGCCAAGAAAGAGTCCGGGAAAACGGGGAGCTGTTTTTT.

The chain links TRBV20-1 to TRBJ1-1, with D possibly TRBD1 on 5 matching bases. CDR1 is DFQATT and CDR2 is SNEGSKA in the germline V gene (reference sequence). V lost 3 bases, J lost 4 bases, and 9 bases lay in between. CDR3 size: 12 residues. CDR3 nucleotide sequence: TGCAGTGCTAGTGGCGGGACCACTGAAGCTTTCTTT. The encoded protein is CSASGGTTEAFF.

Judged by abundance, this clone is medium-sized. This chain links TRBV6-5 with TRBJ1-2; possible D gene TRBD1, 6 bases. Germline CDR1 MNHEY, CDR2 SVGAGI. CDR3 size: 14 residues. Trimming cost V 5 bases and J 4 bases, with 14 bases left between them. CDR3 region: CASSTSHRAYGYTF. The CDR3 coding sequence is TGTGCCAGCAGTACCAGCCACAGGGCCTATGGCTACACCTTC.

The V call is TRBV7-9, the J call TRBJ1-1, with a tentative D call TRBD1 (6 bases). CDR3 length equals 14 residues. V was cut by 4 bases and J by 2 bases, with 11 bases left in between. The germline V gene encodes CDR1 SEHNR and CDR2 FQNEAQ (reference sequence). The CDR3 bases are TGTGCCAGCAGCTGGGCGGGGGGCAACACTGAAGCTTTCTTT. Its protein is CASSWAGGNTEAFF.

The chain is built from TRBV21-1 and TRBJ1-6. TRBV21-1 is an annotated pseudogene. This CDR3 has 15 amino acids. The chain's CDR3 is CASSRSGIYNSPLHF. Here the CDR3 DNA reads TGTGCCAGCAGCAGGAGTGGAATCTATAATTCACCCCTCCACTTT.

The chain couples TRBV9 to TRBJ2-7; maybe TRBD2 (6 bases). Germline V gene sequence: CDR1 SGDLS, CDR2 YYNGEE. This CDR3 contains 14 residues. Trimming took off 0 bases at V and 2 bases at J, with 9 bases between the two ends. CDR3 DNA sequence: TGTGCCAGCAGCGTAGACGGCGGGACCTACGAGCAGTACTTC. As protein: CASSVDGGTYEQYF.

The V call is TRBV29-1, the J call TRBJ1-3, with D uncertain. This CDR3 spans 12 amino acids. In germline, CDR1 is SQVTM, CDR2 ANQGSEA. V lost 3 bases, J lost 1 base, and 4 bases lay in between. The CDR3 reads CSVERSGNTIYF. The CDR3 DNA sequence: TGCAGCGTTGAGAGATCTGGAAACACCATATATTTT.

CDR3 nucleotide sequence: TGTGCCAGCAGCTTAGATATCGGGTTTGAGCAGCAGTACTTC. This codes for CASSLDIGFEQQYF. V and J are TRBV11-3 and TRBJ2-7; D gene ambiguous. Germline values: CDR1 SGHNT, CDR2 YENEEA. CDR3 length equals 14 residues. Trimming cost V 0 bases and J 8 bases, with 14 bases left between them.

CDR3 sequence (DNA): TGTGCCAGCAGCCCACACCCCGGGACTAGATCTGAGCAGTACTTC. It yields the protein CASSPHPGTRSEQYF. The J gene is TRBJ2-7, the V gene TRBV7-3; 8 bases are shared with TRBD2. The germline gives CDR1 SGHTA, CDR2 FQGTGA. The CDR3 is 15 residues long. V shed 5 bases, J shed 7 bases, and the junction held 13 bases outside the gene matches. Full variable domain (remainder filled in from reference TRBV7-3 and TRBJ2-7): GAGVSQTPSNKVTEKGKYVELRCDPISGHTALYWYRQSLGQGPEFLIYFQGTGAADDSGLPNDRFFAVRPEGSVSTLKIQRTERGDSAVYLCASSPHPGTRSEQYFGPGTRLTVT.

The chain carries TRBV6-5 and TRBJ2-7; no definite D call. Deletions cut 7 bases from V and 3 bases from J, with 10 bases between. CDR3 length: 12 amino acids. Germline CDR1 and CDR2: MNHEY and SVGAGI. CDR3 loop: CASTRPSYEQYF. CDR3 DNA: TGTGCCAGCACCAGACCCAGCTACGAGCAGTACTTC.

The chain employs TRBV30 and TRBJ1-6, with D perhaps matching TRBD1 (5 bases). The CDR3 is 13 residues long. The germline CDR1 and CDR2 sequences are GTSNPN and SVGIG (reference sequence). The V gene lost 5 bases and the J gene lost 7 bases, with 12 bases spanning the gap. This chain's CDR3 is CAWSDTGNSPLHF. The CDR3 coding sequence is TGTGCCTGGTCGGACACGGGGAATTCACCCCTCCACTTT.

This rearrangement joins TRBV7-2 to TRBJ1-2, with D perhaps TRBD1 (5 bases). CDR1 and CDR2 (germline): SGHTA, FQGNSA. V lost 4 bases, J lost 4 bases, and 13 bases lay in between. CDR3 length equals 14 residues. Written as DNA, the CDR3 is TGTGCCAGCAGCTCGGGGAGACAGTTCTATGGCTACACCTTC. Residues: CASSSGRQFYGYTF.

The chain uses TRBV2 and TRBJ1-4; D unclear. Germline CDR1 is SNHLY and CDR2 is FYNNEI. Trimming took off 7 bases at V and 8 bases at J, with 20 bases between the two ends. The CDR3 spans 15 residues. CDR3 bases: TGTGCCAGCACCCGGGCCCGGACTCTCACGGAAAAACTGTTTTTT. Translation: CASTRARTLTEKLFF. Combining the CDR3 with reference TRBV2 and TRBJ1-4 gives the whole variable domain EPEVTQTPSHQVTQMGQEVILRCVPISNHLYFYWYRQILGQKVEFLVSFYNNEISEKSEIFDDQFSVERPDGSNFTLKIRSTKLEDSAMYFCASTRARTLTEKLFFGSGTQLSVL.